This TCR beta chain derives from a study of cytomegalovirus exposure and HLA in healthy donors. Primers included in the PCR were 60 Vbeta and 13 Jbeta primers. Some clones are missing from TCRdb's copy, which holds only in-frame ones; the method was immunoSEQ multiplex PCR. The data hold under 200,000 clones, with around 83% observed a single time. For this clone: What it binds is not known.

Overall study findings and caveats: The study assumed roughly uniform donor sequencing depth for presence/absence analyses. In a later analysis, TCR beta V- and J-gene trimming showed a link to a missense DCLRE1C variant.

This CDR3 contains 13 residues. The V and J ends lost 2 bases and 10 bases respectively, with 12 bases between them. Germline loops: CDR1 SSHAT, CDR2 FNYEAQ (reference sequence). This TCR derives from a man aged 50 to 59 in good health and CMV-seropositive. The chain uses TRBV7-7 and TRBJ2-1; D is perhaps TRBD1 (6 bases). Sequenced: PBMCs. CDR3 region: CASSLTERGEQFF. The CDR3 DNA follows: TGTGCCAGCAGCTTAACGGAAAGGGGGGAGCAGTTCTTC. Filled out from reference TRBV7-7 and TRBJ2-1, the complete variable domain reads GAGVSQSPRYKVTKRGQDVTLRCDPISSHATLYWYQQALGQGPEFLTYFNYEAQPDKSGLPSDRFSAERPEGSISTLTIQRTEQRDSAMYRCASSLTERGEQFFGPGTRLTVL.